One sample yielded the 3 T cell receptor beta chains listed below, sequenced in a study of blood T cell repertoires in COVID-19. Clones were read by immunoSEQ multiplex PCR, and TCRdb kept only the in-frame ones, dropping some. The data contain 80,000 to 100,000 clones, about 82% of them seen just once; the ten biggest clones take up 13%. Sequencing was carried out using peripheral blood. The receptors derive from a woman aged 55-70 years in a cohort sampled during active or convalescent COVID-19.

The chain couples TRBV5-4 to TRBJ1-3; 7 bases align to TRBD1. There are 15 residues in the CDR3. V dropped 2 bases and J dropped 0; count of bases not matched to a gene: 2. Germline V lookup: CDR1 SGHNT, CDR2 YYREEE (reference sequence). As DNA, the CDR3 is TGTGCCAGCAGCTTACAGGGGAGCTCTGGAAACACCATATATTTT. Amino acid sequence: CASSLQGSSGNTIYF.

The chain is built from TRBV11-3 and TRBJ2-7, with 8 bases identical to TRBD2. Trimming at V came to 5 bases and at J to 3 bases, leaving 6 bases not matched to a gene. The CDR3 has 14 residues. Germline CDR1 reads SGHNT; CDR2 reads YENEEA. This CDR3 is CASSLEGTSYEQYF. CDR3 coding DNA: TGTGCCAGCAGCCTGGAGGGGACTAGCTACGAGCAGTACTTC.

This chain connects TRBV6-5 to TRBJ2-1, with D maybe TRBD2 (6 bases). CDR3 length: 12 residues. Trimming stripped 7 bases from V and 6 bases from J, with 10 bases between. Germline CDR1 is MNHEY and CDR2 is SVGAGI. The CDR3 DNA is TGTGCCAGCACCTATAGCGGCAATGAGCAGTTCTTC. Protein: CASTYSGNEQFF.